Listed here are 15 T cell receptor beta chains from one sample, sequenced in a study of T cell repertoires in cytomegalovirus infection. A single record per CDR3 protein comes from TCRdb applying MiXCR to the reads. The data contain under 200,000 distinct CDR3 sequences, about a tenth of them singletons. Specimen: PBMCs. These receptor sequences come from a human donor in good health (CMV status not recorded). Some clones in this sample may be carry-over from other donors' samples.

This chain links TRBV6-2 or TRBV6-3 with TRBJ1-3; D gene uncertain. This CDR3 spans 14 amino acids. Germline CDR1 and CDR2: MNHEY and SVGEGT. V was trimmed by 2 bases and J by 2 bases, leaving 7 bases between them. As DNA, the CDR3 is TGTGCCAGCAGTTACGGAGGTGCTGGAAACACCATATATTTT. Translated: CASSYGGAGNTIYF.

This clonotype was seen many times. The rearrangement links TRBV7-6 to TRBJ2-2; D could derive from TRBD1 or TRBD2 (5 bases each). The V end lost 0 bases, the J end lost 1 base, and 12 bases lay between the germline ends. The germline gives CDR1 SGHVS, CDR2 FNYEAQ. There are 17 residues in the CDR3. CDR3 bases: TGTGCCAGCAGCTTAGCCGGGGCGGCAGTGAACACCGGGGAGCTGTTTTTT. This encodes CASSLAGAAVNTGELFF.

This clonotype has ten or more counts. V and J are TRBV28 and TRBJ1-5; a weak D match, TRBD1 (5 bases). Per the germline V gene, CDR1 is MDHEN and CDR2 is SYDVKM. V shed 2 bases and J shed 7 bases, with 12 bases lying between them. The CDR3 sequence is 14 residues long. CDR3 DNA: TGTGCCAGCAGTTTAAGGTCCAGGGTGCAGCCCCAGCATTTT. It codes for CASSLRSRVQPQHF.

The table lists this clonotype with many counts. The genes are TRBV10-3 and TRBJ2-1; TRBD2 matches at 14 bases. This CDR3 spans 20 amino acids. V trimming: 1 base; J trimming: 0 bases; junction bases outside the gene matches: 8. Germline CDR1 is ENHRY and CDR2 is SYGVKD. The CDR3 nucleotides read TGTGCCATCAGTGAGTTCCGGGGACTAGCGGGGGACGCCTCCTACAATGAGCAGTTCTTC. Its protein is CAISEFRGLAGDASYNEQFF.

This clonotype was detected a few times. The chain couples TRBV7-9 to TRBJ1-5; D unclear. Trimming took 2 bases from V and 0 from J, leaving 5 bases between them. The CDR3 is 14 residues long. Germline CDR1 is SEHNR and CDR2 is FQNEAQ (reference sequence). The CDR3 DNA follows: TGTGCCAGCAGCTTACAGAATAGCAATCAGCCCCAGCATTTT. Translation gives CASSLQNSNQPQHF.

The table lists this clonotype with many counts. The CDR3 DNA reads as TGTGCCACCAGTGAGGCGGGGTTCAATCAGCCCCAGCATTTT. It is translated as CATSEAGFNQPQHF. The chain couples TRBV24-1 to TRBJ1-5; D is unresolved. V dropped 4 bases and J dropped 3 bases, with 9 bases sitting between them. CDR1 KGHDR and CDR2 SFDVKD come from the germline V gene. The CDR3 consists of 14 residues.

This clonotype was observed at least ten times. The J gene is TRBJ2-5, the V gene TRBV24-1; 7 bases match TRBD2. The CDR3 contains 15 residues. V was clipped by 3 bases and J by 4 bases; unmatched bases: 7. Germline CDR1 is KGHDR and CDR2 is SFDVKD. For the CDR3, the DNA is TGTGCCACCAGTGATGCGGGAGCGGTCCCAGAGACCCAGTACTTC. Protein: CATSDAGAVPETQYF.

This clonotype showed up many times. V gene TRBV7-2 combines with J gene TRBJ1-3; D remains ambiguous. CDR1 is SGHTA, CDR2 FQGNSA, per germline. V shed 2 bases and J shed 4 bases, with 9 bases lying between them. The CDR3 has 14 residues. For the CDR3, the DNA is TGTGCCAGCAGCTTATCCTTACGCGGAAACACCATATATTTT. As protein: CASSLSLRGNTIYF.

Note on this clonotype: Mismatch with germline at one junction end may stem from a read error. The genes are TRBV28 and TRBJ1-5; D gene unclear. The CDR3 is 12 residues long. Germline CDR1 and CDR2: MDHEN and SYDVKM. CDR3 loop: CASSSGNRPQHF. CDR3 DNA: TGTGCCAGCAGTTCCGGCAATCGGCCCCAGCATTTT.

This clonotype was recorded at least ten times. This chain joins TRBV6-6 and TRBJ2-5; 13 bases fit TRBD2. Trimming at V came to 0 bases and at J to 0 bases, leaving 1 base not matched to a gene. The CDR3 totals 17 residues. Germline V gene lookup returns CDR1 MNHNY and CDR2 SVGAGI (reference sequence). Written as DNA, the CDR3 is TGTGCCAGCAGTTACTCACTAGCGGGGGGGTACCAAGAGACCCAGTACTTC. It is translated as CASSYSLAGGYQETQYF.

V gene TRBV14 combines with J gene TRBJ2-3; TRBD2 agrees at 12 bases. The CDR3 extends over 17 amino acids. Germline trimming cut 3 bases from V and 2 bases from J; bases unmatched to any gene: 6. Germline CDR1 reads SGHDN; CDR2 reads FVKESK. Here the CDR3 DNA reads TGTGCCAGCAGCCACCGGACTAGCGGGGTGTTCACAGATACGCAGTATTTT. It encodes CASSHRTSGVFTDTQYF.

At least ten counts were recorded for this clonotype. The chain couples TRBV7-2 to TRBJ2-5; 12 positions match TRBD2. The V and J ends lost 0 bases and 5 bases, in that order; junction bases with no gene match: 13. The germline CDR1 and CDR2 sequences are SGHTA and FQGNSA. The CDR3 has 19 amino acids. The CDR3 region is CASSLAVASGRVFGETQYF. CDR3 DNA: TGTGCCAGCAGCTTAGCGGTGGCTAGCGGGAGGGTATTTGGGGAGACCCAGTACTTC.

This clonotype came up many times. The chain uses TRBV7-2 and TRBJ2-5; 10 bases are shared with TRBD2. J was trimmed by 5 bases and V by 5 bases; bases with no gene match: 8. CDR1 is SGHTA, CDR2 FQGNSA, per germline. The CDR3 runs 15 residues. CDR3 sequence: CASSREAGGLETQYF. The CDR3 region has the DNA TGTGCCAGCAGCCGAGAAGCGGGGGGGCTCGAGACCCAGTACTTC.

There are many counts of this clonotype. The chain carries TRBV28 and TRBJ1-2; D unresolved. Trimming took 3 bases from V and 2 from J, leaving 7 bases between them. The CDR3 extends over 13 amino acids. The germline V gene encodes CDR1 MDHEN and CDR2 SYDVKM. The CDR3 region is CASSFLQNYGYTF. The CDR3 DNA follows: TGTGCCAGCAGTTTTTTACAGAACTATGGCTACACCTTC.

This clonotype occurred many times. The V call is TRBV28, the J call TRBJ2-1, with D possibly matching TRBD2 (6 bases). The CDR3 extends over 12 amino acids. V lost 2 bases and J 8 bases, leaving 7 bases between the germline ends. From germline, CDR1 is MDHEN and CDR2 SYDVKM. CDR3 residues: CASSLRRDEQFF. CDR3 nucleotides: TGTGCCAGCAGTTTACGGAGGGATGAGCAGTTCTTC.